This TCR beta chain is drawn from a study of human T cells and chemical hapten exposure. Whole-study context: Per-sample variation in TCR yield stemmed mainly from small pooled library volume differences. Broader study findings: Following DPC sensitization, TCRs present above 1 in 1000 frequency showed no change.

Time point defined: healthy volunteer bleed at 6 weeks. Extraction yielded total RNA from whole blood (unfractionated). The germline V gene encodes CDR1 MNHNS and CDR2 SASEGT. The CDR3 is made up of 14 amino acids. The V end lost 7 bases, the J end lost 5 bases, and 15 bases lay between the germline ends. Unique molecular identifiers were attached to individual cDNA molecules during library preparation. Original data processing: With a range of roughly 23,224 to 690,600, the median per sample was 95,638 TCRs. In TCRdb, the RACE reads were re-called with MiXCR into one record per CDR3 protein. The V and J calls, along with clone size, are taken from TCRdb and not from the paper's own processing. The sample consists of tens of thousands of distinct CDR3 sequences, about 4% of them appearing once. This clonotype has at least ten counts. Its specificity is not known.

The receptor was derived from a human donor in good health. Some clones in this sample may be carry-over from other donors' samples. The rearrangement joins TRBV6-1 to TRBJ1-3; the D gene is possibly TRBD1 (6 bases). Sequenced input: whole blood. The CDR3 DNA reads TGTGCCAGCACATGGGACAACGACAGAAACACCATATATTTT. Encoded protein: CASTWDNDRNTIYF.